The clone carrying this TCR beta chain was observed a handful of times. The target antigen is unknown. This sample was taken from a study of T cell repertoires in cytomegalovirus infection. Study summary: Matching HLA type, along with CMV infection, was indicated by public TCR beta signatures.

V was pared by 10 bases and J by 7 bases, with 9 bases of the junction left unmatched. This CDR3 has 13 amino acids. CDR1 is SNHLY, CDR2 FYNNEI, per germline. TCRdb used MiXCR to reprocess the reads, holding one entry per CDR3 protein. The sample has just under 500,000 distinct CDR3 sequences, 30% to 40% seen once. The input for sequencing was cultured PBMCs, taken from culture after CMV antigen stimulation. The J gene is TRBJ1-4, the V gene TRBV2; 7 bases agree with TRBD1. This TCR was sampled from a human donor in good health (CMV status not recorded). Some clones in this sample may be carry-over from other donors' samples. CDR3 sequence (DNA): TGTGCCACTTCTTACAACAGGGGTGAAAAACTGTTTTTT. It specifies CATSYNRGEKLFF.